The TCR beta chain described here comes from a study of blood T cell repertoires in COVID-19. Across the whole study: Collection of acute and convalescent COVID-19 samples took place in the United States, Italy and Spain.

This clone has a handful of counts. The CDR3 runs to 17 residues. Germline CDR1 is MDHEN and CDR2 is SYDVKM. Between the trimmed V and J ends, which lost 4 bases and 5 bases, there was a span of 21 bases. Participants were aged 18 to 89 years from 24 US areas. Two negative PCRs, clearance, or symptom resolution were required of recovered Cohort 3 donors. Original data processing: From reference gene primer amplification, estimates of nucleated cell counts were derived. Profiling relied on immunoSEQ multiplex PCR, and the TCRdb table lists in-frame clones only, not all of them. V, J and clone size reflect that table, while D and trimming were determined from the DNA. The sample has about 250,000 clones, roughly 90% seen once.

The specimen was PBMCs or T cells enriched from blood (not recorded which). This sequence originates from a woman aged 45-65 years who had recovered from COVID-19. The chain recombines TRBV28 with TRBJ1-5; D gene uncertain. The CDR3: CASSSRGFHNRDQPQHF. The CDR3 nucleotides are TGTGCCAGCAGTTCTCGTGGGTTCCACAATCGGGATCAGCCCCAGCATTTT. The variable domain in full, with the rest retrieved from reference TRBV28 and TRBJ1-5, is DVKVTQSSRYLVKRTGEKVFLECVQDMDHENMFWYRQDPGLGLRLIYFSYDVKMKEKGDIPEGYSVSREKKERFSLILESASTNQTSMYLCASSSRGFHNRDQPQHFGDGTRLSIL.